The rows below give T cell receptor beta chains drawn from one sample of a study of T cell changes during pregnancy in multiple sclerosis. TCRdb keeps only in-frame clones here, not all; method: immunoSEQ multiplex PCR. The sample carries tens of thousands of clones, approximately 90% recorded once. The sequenced sample was peripheral blood, obtained in the second trimester of pregnancy. All receptors derive from a female donor with multiple sclerosis, enrolled in a pregnancy study. Each CDR3 is given with its conserved first and last residue. The D gene is left open where the match is weak. A clone size is listed for some rows: how often the clone was seen (once, few, many), or a class if it is expanded.

v_gene	j_gene	d_gene	abundance	CDR3nt	CDR3aa
TRBV7-9	TRBJ1-6	-	once	TGTGCCAGCAGCTTAATGGGAGATAATTCACCCCTCCACTTT	CASSLMGDNSPLHF
TRBV5-1	TRBJ1-6	-	once	TGCGCCAGCACCCGCGGGGGACGTTCACCCCTCCACTTT	CASTRGGRSPLHF
TRBV4-3	TRBJ2-1	-	-	TGCGCCAGCAGCCCGGGGGCGGAGGGGGCGGCTTCCTACAATGAGCAGTTCTTC	CASSPGAEGAASYNEQFF
TRBV7-9	TRBJ2-3	-	-	TGTGCCAGCAGCCCCGCGGGGCATTATATCTCTTGGGGCACAGATACGCAGTATTTT	CASSPAGHYISWGTDTQYF
TRBV7-8	TRBJ1-5	TRBD1	-	TGTGCCAGCAGCTTAGGGCGACAGGGTATCAATCAGCCCCAGCATTTT	CASSLGRQGINQPQHF
TRBV7-9	TRBJ1-1	-	once	TGTGCCAGCAGCCTTAGCGCCCTTGAAGCTTTCTTT	CASSLSALEAFF
TRBV2	TRBJ1-5	-	-	TGTGCCAGCAATCGAAACTTCGAGCCCCAGCATTTT	CASNRNFEPQHF
TRBV7-9	TRBJ1-5	-	-	TGTGCCAGCAGCTATAGTGCAAATCAGCCCCAGCATTTT	CASSYSANQPQHF
TRBV5-1	TRBJ1-3	-	-	TGCGCCAGCAGCTTGGCGGGCTCTGGAAACACCATATATTTT	CASSLAGSGNTIYF
TRBV28	TRBJ2-7	TRBD1	-	TGTGCCAGCAGTCGTGGACAGGAATCCCTCGACGAGCAGTACTTC	CASSRGQESLDEQYF
TRBV7-9	TRBJ1-5	-	once	TGTGCCAGCAGCCAGGAGCAGGGCGCAGGGAGCAATCAGCCCCAGCATTTT	CASSQEQGAGSNQPQHF
TRBV6-5	TRBJ1-2	TRBD1	-	TGTGCCAGCAGTTCACTCCAGGACAGGAGGGTTGGCTACACCTTC	CASSSLQDRRVGYTF
TRBV28	TRBJ2-2	-	-	TGTGCCAGCAGTTTGTTACCCGGGATCTTCACCGGGGAGCTGTTTTTT	CASSLLPGIFTGELFF
TRBV5-6	TRBJ1-1	-	-	TGTGCCAGCAGCACCGGGTGGGAGGCTTTCTTT	CASSTGWEAFF
TRBV7-2	TRBJ1-1	-	-	TGTGCCAGCAGCTCCACCGACAAGAACACTGAAGCTTTCTTT	CASSSTDKNTEAFF
TRBV6-6	TRBJ1-2	TRBD1	-	TGTGCCAGCAGTTACTTACAGGGGATCTATGGCTACACCTTC	CASSYLQGIYGYTF
TRBV5-8	TRBJ1-5	-	-	TGTGCCAGCAGCACAACAGAGTATCAGCCCCAGCATTTT	CASSTTEYQPQHF
TRBV18	TRBJ1-3	-	-	TGTGCCAGCTCGTCTAGACAGGATCTTCTCTCTGGAAACACCATATATTTT	CASSSRQDLLSGNTIYF
TRBV4-1	TRBJ1-2	-	-	TGCGCCAGCAGCCAAGATAGTTACAGGGTAGATGGCTACACCTTC	CASSQDSYRVDGYTF
TRBV27	TRBJ1-1	-	-	TGTGCCAGCAGTTTATATTCAGGATTGTTGACTGAAGCTTTCTTT	CASSLYSGLLTEAFF
TRBV9	TRBJ1-2	TRBD1	-	TGTGCCAGCAGCCCGACTCTGGGACAGGGTTTGGATGGCTACACCTTC	CASSPTLGQGLDGYTF
TRBV18	TRBJ2-2	TRBD2	-	TGTGCCAGCTCACCACCGACGGGGGGACGAACCGGGGAGCTGTTTTTT	CASSPPTGGRTGELFF
TRBV7-2	TRBJ1-4	TRBD1	-	TGTGCCAGCAGCAGGGACAGCCAGCCGGAAAAACTGTTTTTT	CASSRDSQPEKLFF
TRBV19	TRBJ2-5	-	once	TGTGCCAGTAGTAAAGACAGCCAAGAGACCCAGTACTTC	CASSKDSQETQYF
TRBV5-5	TRBJ2-1	TRBD2	-	TGTGCCAGCAGCCGGACTAGCGGGGGGGTAAATGAGCAGTTCTTC	CASSRTSGGVNEQFF
TRBV19	TRBJ2-1	-	-	TGTGCCAGTAGTATGGGCAGGGCCTCCTACAATGAGCAGTTCTTC	CASSMGRASYNEQFF
TRBV10-3	TRBJ1-5	-	-	TGTGCCATCAGTGTAGGCCCTACAGGGTTGAATCAGCCCCAGCATTTT	CAISVGPTGLNQPQHF
TRBV18	TRBJ1-1	TRBD1	few	TGTGCCAGCTCACCTATAGCAATACGGACAGGGTTGAGCACTGAAGCTTTCTTT	CASSPIAIRTGLSTEAFF
TRBV7-2	TRBJ2-1	-	-	TGTGCCAGCAGCTACAACCACTACAATGAGCAGTTCTTC	CASSYNHYNEQFF
TRBV6-4	TRBJ2-3	TRBD2	once	TGTGCCAGCAGTAGCGGGGGGGATACAGATACGCAGTATTTT	CASSSGGDTDTQYF
TRBV5-1	TRBJ2-2	-	-	TGCGCCAGCAGCTCGGGACATTACACCGGGGAGCTGTTTTTT	CASSSGHYTGELFF
TRBV4-1	TRBJ1-2	-	-	TGCGCCAGCAGCCACCCTCTGCCTAAAGCCCCTAACTATGGCTACACCTTC	CASSHPLPKAPNYGYTF
TRBV4-2	TRBJ1-2	-	few	TGTGCCAGCAGCCAGGCACAGGCAAGCTATGGCTACACCTTC	CASSQAQASYGYTF
TRBV6-4	TRBJ2-2	-	-	TGTGCCAGCAGTTCCTCCGTCGGGCTAGCCACCGGGGAGCTGTTTTTT	CASSSSVGLATGELFF
TRBV5-4	TRBJ1-2	-	-	TGTGCCAGCAGCTACGGTCTTAGGACAAATGTCTATGGCTACACCTTC	CASSYGLRTNVYGYTF
TRBV28	TRBJ1-4	-	-	TGTGCCAGCAGTCCCCCCAGCGGGATAAATGAAAAACTGTTTTTT	CASSPPSGINEKLFF
TRBV30	TRBJ1-4	-	-	TGTGCCTGGAGTTCCCCGGGGAGGGATAATGAAAAACTGTTTTTT	CAWSSPGRDNEKLFF
TRBV28	TRBJ2-7	-	-	TGTGCCAGCAGGCCAGCGAGCGGGTATCCTCTGGCCTACGAGCAGTACTTC	CASRPASGYPLAYEQYF
TRBV30	TRBJ2-5	-	-	TGTGCCTGGACGGGAAGCGGTCGGGAGACCCAGTACTTC	CAWTGSGRETQYF
TRBV28	TRBJ2-1	-	-	TGTGCCAGCAGTCCCTCCGGGGGCTACAATGAGCAGTTCTTC	CASSPSGGYNEQFF
TRBV7-9	TRBJ2-7	-	once	TGTGCCAGCGAGGGGGGGGTTTCCTACGAGCAGTACTTC	CASEGGVSYEQYF
TRBV7-2	TRBJ1-2	-	-	TGTGCCAGCAGCTTCTCGTGGTGGGGTGGGCAGGGGAATGGCTACACCTTC	CASSFSWWGGQGNGYTF
TRBV10-3	TRBJ2-5	TRBD1	-	TGTGCCACCAGTCGAGGACAGGGATCAGAGACCCAGTACTTC	CATSRGQGSETQYF
TRBV7-3	TRBJ2-1	-	-	TGTGCCAGCAGCTTAAGCGGTCGGGAGTACAATGAGCAGTTCTTC	CASSLSGREYNEQFF
TRBV5-6	TRBJ2-7	TRBD2	-	TGTGCCAGCAGCAGTAGCGGGGGGAGCAACGAGCAGTACTTC	CASSSSGGSNEQYF
TRBV11-2	TRBJ2-1	TRBD2	-	TGTGCCAGCAGCTTATCTAGCGGGGGGACCGAGCAGTTCTTC	CASSLSSGGTEQFF
TRBV10-3	TRBJ1-2	-	-	TGTGCCACACTTAAAGACGGACAGATAAATGGCTACACCTTC	CATLKDGQINGYTF
TRBV11-2	TRBJ1-5	-	-	TGTGCCAGCAGCTTATACGGACCCTCCACGGGGCAGCCCCAGCATTTT	CASSLYGPSTGQPQHF
TRBV6-1	TRBJ1-5	-	-	TGTGCCAGCAGTGAATCTTCCGGGTCCCCAAGGCCCCAGCATTTT	CASSESSGSPRPQHF
TRBV7-6	TRBJ2-3	TRBD2	-	TGTGCCAGCAGCTGGGAGACTAGCGGGGGGCCCCCAGATACGCAGTATTTT	CASSWETSGGPPDTQYF
TRBV11-2	TRBJ2-1	-	-	TGTGCCAGCAGCCGAGGAGGTGAGCAGTTCTTC	CASSRGGEQFF
TRBV5-1	TRBJ2-7	TRBD1	-	TGCGCCAGCAGCTCGGGGGACAGGGTGGACTACGAGCAGTACTTC	CASSSGDRVDYEQYF
TRBV5-6	TRBJ2-5	TRBD1	once	TGTGCCAGCAGCCCCGGACAGGAGGCCTGGGGGGAGACCCAGTACTTC	CASSPGQEAWGETQYF
TRBV18	TRBJ1-3	-	once	TGTGCCAGCTCACCGTACGGGTCCCTCGCAGCCTCCGGAAACACCATATATTTT	CASSPYGSLAASGNTIYF
TRBV7-3	TRBJ2-2	TRBD2	-	TGTGCCAGCAGCTCCAAGCGGGGGGGGAACACCGGGGAGCTGTTTTTT	CASSSKRGGNTGELFF
TRBV27	TRBJ1-6	TRBD1	-	TGTGCCAGCAGTTTACGACAGGGGGCAATAACACCCCTCCACTTT	CASSLRQGAITPLHF
TRBV5-1	TRBJ2-7	TRBD2	-	TGCGCCAGCAGCTTTAGCGGGGGCCGCTACGAGCAGTACTTC	CASSFSGGRYEQYF
TRBV4-3	TRBJ1-2	-	-	TGCGCCAGCAGCCCCGGGGCCCAGGGGTATGGCTACACCTTC	CASSPGAQGYGYTF
TRBV9	TRBJ2-1	-	-	TGTGCCAGCAGCGTAGCCAGCGTTTTGGGGGACACCTACAATGAGCAGTTCTTC	CASSVASVLGDTYNEQFF